The rows below give T cell receptor beta chains drawn from one sample of a study of T cells in Graves' hyperthyroidism and ophthalmopathy. TCRdb re-called the multiplex PCR reads with MiXCR, one entry per CDR3 protein. Among 30,000 to 35,000 distinct CDR3 sequences, around 53% were seen once, and the ten largest hold roughly 25%. What was sequenced was blood. All receptors derive from a woman aged 35 to 49 with Graves' ophthalmopathy. The CDR3 runs from the conserved cysteine through the conserved F or W. D genes are given only for firm matches. The listing skips clone size in some rows; elsewhere it reads once, few, many or a size class.

CDR3nt: TGTGCCAGCAGCAAGGGGACCTACGAGCAGTACTTC
CDR3aa: CASSKGTYEQYF
d_gene: NA
abundance: many
v_gene: TRBV6-5
j_gene: TRBJ2-7

CDR3nt: TGTGCCACCAGCTCCCGAGACAGCCAAGAGACCCAGTACTTC
CDR3aa: CATSSRDSQETQYF
d_gene: NA
abundance: NA
v_gene: TRBV15
j_gene: TRBJ2-5

CDR3nt: TGTGCCAGCAGCCCCCAGGGGAACACCATATATTTT
CDR3aa: CASSPQGNTIYF
d_gene: NA
abundance: medium-sized
v_gene: TRBV7-6
j_gene: TRBJ1-3

CDR3nt: TGTGCCAGCAGTGAAGGAGGGACAGAGTTCTTC
CDR3aa: CASSEGGTEFF
d_gene: TRBD1
abundance: NA
v_gene: TRBV2
j_gene: TRBJ2-1

CDR3nt: TGCGCCAGCAGCATAGGGCCAAATCAGCCCCAGCATTTT
CDR3aa: CASSIGPNQPQHF
d_gene: NA
abundance: NA
v_gene: TRBV5-1
j_gene: TRBJ1-5

CDR3nt: TGTGCCAGCAGCTCCCCTAGCGGCTACACCTTC
CDR3aa: CASSSPSGYTF
d_gene: NA
abundance: once
v_gene: TRBV7-8
j_gene: TRBJ1-2

CDR3nt: TGCGCCAGCAGGGAGACAGCGGGGGGCCACTACGAGCAGTACTTC
CDR3aa: CASRETAGGHYEQYF
d_gene: TRBD2
abundance: many
v_gene: TRBV5-1
j_gene: TRBJ2-7

CDR3nt: TGTGCCAGCAGCCCTGCCTACGAGCAGTACTTC
CDR3aa: CASSPAYEQYF
d_gene: NA
abundance: medium-sized
v_gene: TRBV7-2
j_gene: TRBJ2-7

CDR3nt: TGCAGTGCTAGCGGGGGAGGGCAGCCCCAGCATTTT
CDR3aa: CSASGGGQPQHF
d_gene: NA
abundance: NA
v_gene: TRBV20-1
j_gene: TRBJ1-5

CDR3nt: TGTGCCAGCAGCTTATCGGCAGGCTACGAGCATTTT
CDR3aa: CASSLSAGYEHF
d_gene: NA
abundance: NA
v_gene: TRBV7-9
j_gene: TRBJ1-5

CDR3nt: TGCGCCAGCAGCTTGGGAATAGTGAACACTGAAGCTTTCTTT
CDR3aa: CASSLGIVNTEAFF
d_gene: NA
abundance: many
v_gene: TRBV5-1
j_gene: TRBJ1-1

CDR3nt: TGCGCCAGCAGCCACCGGACGGAGAGCACTGGAAACACCATATATTTT
CDR3aa: CASSHRTESTGNTIYF
d_gene: NA
abundance: NA
v_gene: TRBV4-1
j_gene: TRBJ1-3

CDR3nt: TGTGCCACCAGCAGAGATTACTACGAGCAGTACTTC
CDR3aa: CATSRDYYEQYF
d_gene: NA
abundance: NA
v_gene: TRBV15
j_gene: TRBJ2-7

CDR3nt: TGTGCCAGCAGTGCCGAGATTGCAGGGAGGGTCGGGGAGCTGTATTTT
CDR3aa: CASSAEIAGRVGELYF
d_gene: TRBD2
abundance: NA
v_gene: TRBV9
j_gene: TRBJ2-2

CDR3nt: TGTGCCTCCAGTGGACAAATGAACACTGAAGCTTTCTTT
CDR3aa: CASSGQMNTEAFF
d_gene: NA
abundance: many
v_gene: TRBV12-3/TRBV12-4
j_gene: TRBJ1-1

CDR3nt: TGTGCCAGCAGCTTAGGACTAGCGGGAGCAGAGACCCAGTACTTC
CDR3aa: CASSLGLAGAETQYF
d_gene: TRBD2
abundance: NA
v_gene: TRBV7-8
j_gene: TRBJ2-5

CDR3nt: TGTGCCAGCAGAAAAGGGACAGGGTCCTACGAGCAGTACTTC
CDR3aa: CASRKGTGSYEQYF
d_gene: TRBD1
abundance: NA
v_gene: TRBV7-7
j_gene: TRBJ2-7